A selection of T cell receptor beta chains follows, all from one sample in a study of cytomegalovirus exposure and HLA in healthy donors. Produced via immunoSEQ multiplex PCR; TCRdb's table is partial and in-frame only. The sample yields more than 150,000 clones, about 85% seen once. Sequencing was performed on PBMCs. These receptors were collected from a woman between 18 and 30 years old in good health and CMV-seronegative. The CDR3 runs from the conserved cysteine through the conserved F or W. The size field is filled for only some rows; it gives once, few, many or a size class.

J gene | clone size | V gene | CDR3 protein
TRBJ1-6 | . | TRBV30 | CAFIPGQGANSPLHF
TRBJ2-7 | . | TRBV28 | CASSLGLAGAVYEQYF
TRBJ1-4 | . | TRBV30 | CAWSVLRTTNEKLFF
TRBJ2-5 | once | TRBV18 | CASSPPVEVSVGETQYF
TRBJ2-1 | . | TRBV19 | CAGSIGQYYNEQFF
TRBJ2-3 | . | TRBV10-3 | CAISARTGPGADTQYF
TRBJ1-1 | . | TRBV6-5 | CASSYSQGLTEAFF
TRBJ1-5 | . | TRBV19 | CASSIRGTRGNQPQHF
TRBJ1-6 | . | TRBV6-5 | CAPSRGDFYNSPLHF
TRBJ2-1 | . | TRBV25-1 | CASSETGASSYNEQFF
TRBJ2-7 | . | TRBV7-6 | CASSRIPQDSYEQYF
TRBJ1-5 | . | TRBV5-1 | CASRGGDSNQPQHF
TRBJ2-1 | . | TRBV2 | CASSASSDFGEQFF
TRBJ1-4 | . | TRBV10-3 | CAISNRGTNEKLFF
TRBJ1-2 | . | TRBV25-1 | CASRGQGYYGYTF
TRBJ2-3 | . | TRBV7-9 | CSSSLQAYRGDTQYF
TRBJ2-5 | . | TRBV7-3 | CASSTGLAGDVETQYF
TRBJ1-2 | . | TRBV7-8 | CATKRGLNYGYTF
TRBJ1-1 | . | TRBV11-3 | CASSLQGAGTEAFF
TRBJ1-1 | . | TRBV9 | CASSVGAGLNTEAFF
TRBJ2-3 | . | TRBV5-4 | CASSLGAGGLSTDTQYF
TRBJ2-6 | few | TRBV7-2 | CASSLSRSGANVLTF
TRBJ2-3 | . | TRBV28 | CASYAWRGPEMSTDTQYF
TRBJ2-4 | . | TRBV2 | CASSRQDLAKNIQYF
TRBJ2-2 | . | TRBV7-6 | CASSSPGLAGEPNTGELFF
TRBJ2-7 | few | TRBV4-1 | CASSQTGAGEQYF
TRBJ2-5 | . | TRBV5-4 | CASSRGGGQETQYF
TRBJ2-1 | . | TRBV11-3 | CASSPNRGRTNNEQFF
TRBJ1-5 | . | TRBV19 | CASKHDSSNQPQHF
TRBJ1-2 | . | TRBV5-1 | CASSLQGNLEYGYTF
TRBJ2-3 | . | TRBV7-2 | CASSPGWRRNTQYF
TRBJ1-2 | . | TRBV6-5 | CASMEGRGWYGYTF
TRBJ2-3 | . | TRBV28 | CATRGYTDTQYF
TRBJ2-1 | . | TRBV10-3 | CAISLEPGGTKNEQFF
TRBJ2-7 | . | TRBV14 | CASRGGGNYEQYF
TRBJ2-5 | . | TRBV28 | CASSRTGVETQYF
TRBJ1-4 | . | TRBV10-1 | CASQGQSNEKLFF
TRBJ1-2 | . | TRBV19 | CASSIAGQILYGYTF
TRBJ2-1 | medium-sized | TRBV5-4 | CASSKSGLVRGNEQFF
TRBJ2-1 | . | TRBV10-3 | CAISESNTGHDNEQFF
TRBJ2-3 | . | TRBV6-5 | CASSYGKGGADTQYF
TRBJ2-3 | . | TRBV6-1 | CASSGDYATDTQYF
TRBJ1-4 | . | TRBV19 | CASSPDRSDEKLFF
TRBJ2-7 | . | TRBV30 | CAWSWRQEQYF
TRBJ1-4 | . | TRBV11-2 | CASSLGQGSEKLFF
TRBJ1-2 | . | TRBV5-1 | CASSPYQGQAYGYTF
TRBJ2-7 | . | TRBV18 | CASSSRTGGYEQYF
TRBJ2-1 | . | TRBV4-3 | CASSQAWGGIGEQFF
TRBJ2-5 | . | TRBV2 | CASRAQTSQETQYF
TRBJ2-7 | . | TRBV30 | CAWSPGQGYEQYF
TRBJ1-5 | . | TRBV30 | CAWSVGNRGRSNQPQHF
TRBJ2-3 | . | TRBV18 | CASSPQTSGGGTDTQYF
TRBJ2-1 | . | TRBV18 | CASSPGQGVFF